The entry below describes one TCR beta chain. Antigen: not known. The data belong to a study of cytomegalovirus exposure and HLA in healthy donors. Points from the study as a whole: CMV antigen specificity of three CMV-associated chains was confirmed in vitro.

Germline lookup yields CDR1 MGHRA and CDR2 YSYEKL. V lost 1 base and J lost 1; bases outside the gene matches: 8. There are 17 residues in the CDR3. Here immunoSEQ multiplex PCR was the method, and the copy in TCRdb shows in-frame clones only, minus some. This sample has 250,000 to 350,000 clones; roughly 90% occur once, and the top ten carry roughly 1.1%. This chain uses TRBV4-1 with TRBJ2-5; the match to TRBD1 covers 8 bases. The clonotype comes from a woman aged 25 to 39 in good health and CMV-seropositive. Sequencing input: PBMCs. CDR3 in amino acids: CASSQAPGTGAQETQYF. Written as DNA, the CDR3 is TGCGCCAGCAGCCAAGCTCCCGGGACAGGTGCCCAAGAGACCCAGTACTTC.